Detailed here is one T cell receptor (beta chain). It was during active infection that Seattle patients were enrolled and then longitudinally followed. The V and J ends lost 10 bases and 0 bases, in that order; junction bases with no gene match: 5. Germline CDR1 SEHNR, CDR2 FQNEAQ (reference sequence). The CDR3 totals 13 residues. This record belongs to a study of blood T cell repertoires in COVID-19. TCRdb's table, derived via immunoSEQ multiplex PCR, lists solely in-frame clones and lacks some. Altogether 250,000 to 400,000 clones are present, approximately 88% being singletons, with the ten largest covering 1.6%.

The chain links TRBV7-9 to TRBJ2-7; 8 positions agree with TRBD1. This receptor was taken from a woman aged 30 to 39 with COVID-19, enrolled during active disease. Sequenced input: peripheral blood. Here the CDR3 DNA reads TGTGCCACCAAACAGGGGGACTCCTACGAGCAGTACTTC. It yields the protein CATKQGDSYEQYF.